The clone carrying this T cell receptor beta chain was found a few times. With template switching, a universal primer site was added, and the cDNA carried unique molecular identifiers. TCRdb reprocessed the 5' RACE reads with MiXCR, giving one entry per CDR3 protein. Here the sample spans 700,000 to 950,000 distinct CDR3 sequences, about 12% being singletons. The record originates from a study of identical twins. V lost 0 bases and J 8 bases, leaving 11 bases between the germline ends. CDR1 is SGHTA, CDR2 FQGNSA, per germline. CDR3 length: 13 amino acids. These data also featured in a second study, about yellow fever vaccine responses in identical twins.

Material: PBMCs. The clonotype was recovered from a young woman in good health. V usage is TRBV7-2 and J usage is TRBJ2-7; D is undetermined. CDR3 region: CASSLAARLKQYF. Here the CDR3 DNA reads TGTGCCAGCAGCTTAGCCGCTAGGCTCAAGCAGTACTTC.